The subject of this entry is one T cell receptor (beta chain). Which antigen it targets is not known. Base qualities are not provided; no much larger clone lies one nucleotide away. TCRbeta CDR3 regions were amplified from genomic DNA by means of the immunoSEQ Assay, a bias-controlled multiplex PCR. For the original study's pipeline: Nucleated cell counts per sample were estimated from amplification of reference gene primers within the assay. To quantify the absolute abundance of each unique TCRbeta CDR3 rearrangement, sequence reads were collapsed and filtered. For each sample, productive Simpson clonality was calculated by taking the square root of Simpson's diversity index across productive rearrangements. Entries here come from immuneACCESS through TCRdb and include only in-frame sequences with V and J called. Some clones fail to appear in such tables; in the studies checked, an unresolved V gene covers under half of the shortfall, and the cause of the remainder is unknown. That table furnishes V, J and clone size, whereas the DNA furnished D and trimming. The sample profile shows under 95,000 clones; approximately 86% of them were found once. The ten largest make up around 20% of the sample.

The data were obtained in a study of blood T cell repertoires in COVID-19 (dated by TCRdb to about 2020). In terms of the full investigation: The collaborator samples originated in the United States, Italy and Spain and spanned the acute and convalescent phases of COVID-19. Subjects who had been exposed to COVID-19, were actively infected with it, or had recovered from it provided the deeply sampled blood TCRbeta repertoires that made up the dataset. The repertoires were released in a freely available public database intended as a resource for research on the immune response to SARS-CoV-2. HLA class I and class II types, where available, came from metadata supplied by the sample provider rather than from assay-based typing. Samples came from the ongoing ImmuneRACE study (first 160 participants) plus 1,254 subjects from 6 global collaborators. The sample metadata nearly always contained a de-identified subject ID, COVID-19 status, age in years and sex. The material from the prospective study consisted of cDNA or gDNA derived from T cells, B-cell-depleted T cells, or PBMCs.

Points the paper makes about the study in general: The amount of clinical and demographic metadata varied by source and participant and was provided uncurated.

Whole blood was collected in K2EDTA tubes by collaborating institutions according to the institutions' own protocols. Collaborator samples were shipped for TCRbeta analysis as frozen whole blood, isolated PBMCs, or DNA extracted from either sample type. The sample was peripheral blood. The origin of this receptor is a woman older than 75 with acute or convalescent COVID-19.

The CDR3 region: CASSLAYARSGEQYF. The DNA reads TGTGCCAGCAGCTTAGCCTATGCTCGGAGCGGGGAGCAGTACTTC. This chain joins TRBV11-2 to TRBJ2-7; 6 matching bases give a weak D call of TRBD2. V is cut by 1 base and J by 7 bases, and the space between the germline ends is 17 bases. CDR1 and CDR2, looked up from the germline V gene, are SGHAT and FQNNGV. The CDR3, cysteine through phenylalanine, is 15 amino acids long. The CDR3 DNA has 45 bases and is translated from base 1.